Detailed here is one T cell receptor beta chain. Per the study methods: Amplified reference gene primers provided the basis for estimating nucleated cell counts. Profiling relied on immunoSEQ multiplex PCR, and the TCRdb table lists in-frame clones only, not all of them. V and J calls and clone size are copied from that table; D and trimming were computed from the DNA. Altogether fewer than 200,000 clones are present, approximately 79% being singletons, with the ten largest covering under 3.5%. Germline V gene sequence: CDR1 SGHRS, CDR2 YFSETQ. V gave up 4 bases and J gave up 7 bases; unmatched junction bases: 6. The CDR3 loop spans 14 amino acids. This sample stems from a study of blood T cell repertoires in COVID-19.

The gene calls are TRBV5-1 and TRBJ1-4, with 8 positions matching TRBD1. Sequencing was carried out using peripheral blood. This receptor was obtained from a woman aged 80 or over with acute or convalescent COVID-19. CDR3 sequence: CASSVGQGREKLFF. In DNA form, the CDR3 reads TGCGCCAGCAGCGTCGGACAGGGCCGTGAAAAACTGTTTTTT.